The sequence of this TCR beta chain was determined in a study of response to subunit inactivated influenza vaccine. In TCRdb, the RT-PCR reads were re-called with MiXCR into one record per CDR3 protein. This sample has 710,000 or so distinct CDR3 sequences, with 15% to 19% found just once. Study-wide points: Authors suggested few new T cells are recruited by each seasonal influenza vaccination.

Notes on this clonotype: The antigen is not known.

CDR3 length: 14 residues. V was cut by 2 bases and J by 9 bases, with 16 bases left in between. The germline gives CDR1 SGHAT, CDR2 FQNNGV. The origin of this receptor is a man over 45 who received an inactivated influenza vaccine. This specimen was PBMCs from blood, taken about 13 days after vaccination. J is TRBJ1-1 and V is TRBV11-2, with D tentatively TRBD1 (5 bases). The CDR3 protein is CASSLSPGGTKAFF. Written as DNA, the CDR3 is TGTGCCAGCAGCTTATCCCCGGGAGGGACTAAAGCTTTCTTT.